These 25 T cell receptor beta chains came from one sample sequenced in a study of siplizumab effects on memory and regulatory T cells. Only in-frame clones appear in the TCRdb table, and some are missing; sequencing was by immunoSEQ multiplex PCR. This sample has approximately 75,000 clones, with roughly 93% found just once. Sequenced: CD8+ T cells sorted from blood. These receptors were taken from a human donor in good health.

This chain links TRBV5-1 with TRBJ1-3, with D possibly TRBD1 on 5 matching bases. V lost 3 bases and J lost 0, with 10 bases in between. The CDR3 has 15 residues. CDR1 SGHRS and CDR2 YFSETQ come from the germline V gene. Here the CDR3 DNA reads TGCGCCAGCAGCTCCGGGACCATCTCTGGAAACACCATATATTTT. It specifies CASSSGTISGNTIYF.

The CDR3 DNA follows: TGTGCCAGCAGTTACTCGAACAGCAATCAGCCCCAGCATTTT. This gives the protein CASSYSNSNQPQHF. This chain links TRBV6-5 with TRBJ1-5; D gene unclear. This CDR3 is built from 14 residues. Germline CDR1 MNHEY, CDR2 SVGAGI. Trimming took 0 bases from V and 1 from J, leaving 4 bases between them.

This clone is a singleton in its sample. V is TRBV7-2 and J is TRBJ1-3; 7 bases agree with TRBD1. The germline gives CDR1 SGHTA, CDR2 FQGNSA. V shed 4 bases and J 4 bases; nucleotides not matched to a gene: 7. This CDR3 spans 15 amino acids. The CDR3 DNA reads TGTGCCAGCAGCTCTGGACAGGTCCAAGGAAACACCATATATTTT. Translation gives CASSSGQVQGNTIYF.

The chain joins TRBV13 to TRBJ2-7; D remains ambiguous. The CDR3 covers 12 residues. V was pared by 5 bases and J by 3 bases, with 8 bases between. Germline loops: CDR1 PRHDT, CDR2 FYEKMQ (reference sequence). Written as DNA, the CDR3 is TGTGCCAGCAGCCCCCATGGCTACGAGCAGTACTTC. Protein: CASSPHGYEQYF.

V usage is TRBV7-6 and J usage is TRBJ2-1; D is unclear. The germline V gene encodes CDR1 SGHVS and CDR2 FNYEAQ. The length of the CDR3 is 16 residues. V shed 5 bases and J shed 4 bases, with 18 bases lying between them. CDR3 bases: TGTGCCAGCAGCCACCTTGGCGCAAACACTTACAATGAGCAGTTCTTC. The encoded protein is CASSHLGANTYNEQFF.

This clone is a singleton in its sample. The chain couples TRBV29-1 to TRBJ1-2; weak D call: TRBD1 (6 bases). Germline loops: CDR1 SQVTM, CDR2 ANQGSEA. The CDR3 sequence is 14 residues long. V was shortened by 2 bases and J by 6 bases, with 16 bases between the two germline ends. In DNA, the CDR3 is TGCAGCGTTGAAATTGGGGGGGCCCTCAATGGCTACACCTTC. This translates into CSVEIGGALNGYTF.

V gene TRBV4-3 combines with J gene TRBJ2-3, with a possible D match to TRBD2 (7 bases). Germline V lookup: CDR1 LGHNA, CDR2 YSLEER. The CDR3 runs to 15 residues. The germline V and J ends were trimmed by 0 bases and 8 bases, with 15 bases remaining between them. The CDR3 coding sequence is TGCGCCAGCAGCCAAGATAGGGGGGAGGGAGCTACGCAGTATTTT. Translating it yields CASSQDRGEGATQYF.

In DNA form, the CDR3 reads TGTGCCAGCAGCTTAGAAGCGGGGGGGCAAGAGACCCAGTACTTC. It yields the protein CASSLEAGGQETQYF. The gene calls are TRBV7-7 and TRBJ2-5; 10 nucleotides match TRBD2. The V gene's germline CDR1 is SSHAT and CDR2 FNYEAQ (reference sequence). This CDR3 has 15 amino acids. The trim removed 1 base at V and 2 bases at J, leaving 1 base unmatched.

This chain joins TRBV6-5 and TRBJ1-2, with D tentatively TRBD1 (6 bases). Germline CDR1 and CDR2: MNHEY and SVGAGI. The V end was cut by 2 bases, the J end by 2 bases, with 15 bases between. The CDR3 covers 16 residues. The CDR3 loop reads CASSYGGYRANYGYTF. The CDR3 coding sequence is TGTGCCAGCAGTTACGGGGGATACAGGGCCAACTATGGCTACACCTTC.

The V gene is TRBV19, the J gene TRBJ2-3; D remains unclear. This CDR3 spans 13 amino acids. Trimming stripped 7 bases from V and 3 bases from J, with 11 bases between. Per the germline V gene, CDR1 is LNHDA and CDR2 is SQIVND (reference sequence). The CDR3 here is CASTHRRTDTQYF. CDR3 in DNA: TGTGCCAGTACCCATAGGCGTACAGATACGCAGTATTTT.

The chain recombines TRBV5-4 with TRBJ1-2; D is undetermined. Germline assignment: CDR1 SGHNT and CDR2 YYREEE (reference sequence). The CDR3 has 17 amino acids. Trimming cost V 0 bases and J 0 bases, with 15 bases left between them. CDR3 protein: CASSLAGDKLANYGYTF. The CDR3 coding sequence is TGTGCCAGCAGCTTGGCAGGAGACAAACTAGCTAACTATGGCTACACCTTC.

Remarks on this clone: At one end, the junction sequence differs from germline, possibly due to a read error. The chain has TRBV5-4 and TRBJ1-6, with D hard to call. Germline loops: CDR1 SGHNT, CDR2 YYREEE (reference sequence). The CDR3 is 14 amino acids. The CDR3 region has the DNA TGTGCCAGCAGCTTGGCCCCGGAAAATTCACTCCTCCACTTT. Its protein product is CASSLAPENSLLHF.

The chain combines TRBV2 with TRBJ1-1; the D is unclear. Trimming removed 1 base at V and 0 bases at J, with 12 bases between. The CDR3 runs to 16 residues. The germline gives CDR1 SNHLY, CDR2 FYNNEI. CDR3 DNA sequence: TGTGCCAGCAGTGAAGGGGTTATCGGGGTGAACACTGAAGCTTTCTTT. Translation: CASSEGVIGVNTEAFF.

The chain combines TRBV30 with TRBJ2-2; D not resolved. V was clipped by 1 base and J by 3 bases, with 12 bases between them. The CDR3 loop spans 15 amino acids. The germline CDR1 and CDR2 sequences are GTSNPN and SVGIG (reference sequence). The CDR3 DNA reads TGTGCCTGGAGTGAGGGTGCGGTTTACACCGGGGAGCTGTTTTTT. It encodes CAWSEGAVYTGELFF. The whole variable domain, filled in from reference TRBV30 and TRBJ2-2, reads SQTIHQWPATLVQPVGSPLSLECTVEGTSNPNLYWYRQAAGRGLQLLFYSVGIGQISSEVPQNLSASRPQDRQFILSSKKLLLSDSGFYLCAWSEGAVYTGELFFGEGSRLTVL.

V gene TRBV28 combines with J gene TRBJ2-7, with 7 bases matching TRBD1. There are 13 residues in the CDR3. The V gene's germline CDR1 is MDHEN and CDR2 SYDVKM. After removal of 7 bases from V and 3 bases from J, the junction contained 6 bases not matched to a gene. The CDR3 DNA follows: TGTGCCAGCACCCCGACAGGGAACTACGAGCAGTACTTC. Residues: CASTPTGNYEQYF.

J is TRBJ1-5 and V is TRBV6-1; D remains unclear. The V gene lost 7 bases and the J gene lost 2 bases, with 9 bases spanning the gap. CDR1 is MNHNS and CDR2 is SASEGT in the germline V gene. The CDR3 is 13 residues long. The CDR3 coding sequence is TGTGCCAGCATGGGGTACGGCAATCAGCCCCAGCATTTT. It translates to CASMGYGNQPQHF.

V is TRBV11-2 and J is TRBJ1-1; D is uncertain. Germline CDR1 and CDR2: SGHAT and FQNNGV. The CDR3 contains 15 residues. Trimming removed 3 bases from V and 5 bases from J, with 16 bases in between. CDR3 in DNA: TGTGCCAGCAGCTTTTTGGTCGGGCCCGAGACTGAAGCTTTCTTT. Amino acid sequence: CASSFLVGPETEAFF.

In this sample, this clone turned up once. The V gene is TRBV9, the J gene TRBJ2-7; 8 bases are a match to TRBD1. Germline CDR1 reads SGDLS; CDR2 reads YYNGEE. This CDR3 contains 14 residues. J was trimmed by 2 bases and V by 4 bases; bases with no gene match: 5. The CDR3, as DNA: TGTGCCAGCAGCCCGGACAGGGTGACCTACGAGCAGTACTTC. Translated: CASSPDRVTYEQYF.

The chain has TRBV11-2 and TRBJ1-2; TRBD1 agrees at 10 bases. V was clipped by 5 bases and J by 3 bases; unmatched bases: 3. CDR3 length: 14 residues. The germline CDR1 and CDR2 sequences are SGHAT and FQNNGV. CDR3 loop: CASSLGQGDYGYTF. In DNA form, the CDR3 reads TGTGCCAGCAGCCTCGGACAGGGGGACTATGGCTACACCTTC.

The rearrangement joins TRBV4-3 to TRBJ1-1; D gene ambiguous. V dropped 1 base and J dropped 3 bases, with 6 bases sitting between them. The length of the CDR3 is 13 residues. The germline gives CDR1 LGHNA, CDR2 YSLEER. CDR3 sequence (DNA): TGCGCCAGCAGCCAAGGTTTTGACACTGAAGCTTTCTTT. Translation: CASSQGFDTEAFF.

V is TRBV13 and J is TRBJ1-1; no reliable D call. V lost 3 bases to trimming and J lost 4 bases, with 3 bases between them. The CDR3 consists of 11 residues. In germline, CDR1 is PRHDT, CDR2 FYEKMQ (reference sequence). The CDR3 is CASSLGTEAFF. For the CDR3, the DNA is TGTGCCAGCAGCTTGGGCACTGAAGCTTTCTTT.

This chain joins TRBV4-1 and TRBJ2-7, with D possibly matching TRBD1 (6 bases). The germline V and J ends were trimmed by 5 bases and 0 bases, with 14 bases remaining between them. This CDR3 comprises 15 residues. CDR1 and CDR2 (germline): MGHRA, YSYEKL. CDR3 residues: CASSEDRFISYEQYF. DNA for the CDR3: TGCGCCAGCAGCGAGGACAGATTCATCTCCTACGAGCAGTACTTC.

The V call is TRBV19, the J call TRBJ1-1, with TRBD1 matching 10 bases. The CDR3 length is 15 residues. The V gene end was trimmed by 1 base and the J gene end by 6 bases; junction bases not matched to a gene: 5. Germline V gene lookup returns CDR1 LNHDA and CDR2 SQIVND (reference sequence). The CDR3 sequence: CASSIGGTGASEAFF. The CDR3 bases are TGTGCCAGTAGTATAGGGGGGACAGGGGCTTCTGAAGCTTTCTTT.

The chain couples TRBV4-2 to TRBJ2-7; a possible D gene is TRBD1 (5 bases). Trimming shortened V by 0 bases and J by 1 base, and 10 bases separated the two germline ends. The CDR3 has 15 residues. The germline V gene has CDR1 LGHNA and CDR2 YNFKEQ. The CDR3 spells CASSQETSGSYEQYF. CDR3 in DNA: TGTGCCAGCAGCCAAGAAACGTCAGGGTCCTACGAGCAGTACTTC.

V is TRBV19 and J is TRBJ2-1; TRBD2 aligns across 10 bases. Trimming removed 7 bases from V and 2 bases from J; junction bases left unmatched: 5. Germline V gives CDR1 LNHDA, CDR2 SQIVND (reference sequence). The CDR3 spans 15 residues. This chain's CDR3 is CASTPAGGTYNEQFF. Here the CDR3 DNA reads TGTGCCAGTACCCCAGCGGGGGGGACCTACAATGAGCAGTTCTTC.